This TCR beta chain was profiled in a study of blood T cells in healthy people across ages. For the second PCR, which ran for about 6 to 11 cycles, a sample-barcoded 5' primer and a J-beta primer mix were used. Each cDNA molecule was tagged by a template-switch adaptor that had 12 random nucleotides. From the 5' RACE reads, TCRdb called clonotypes with MiXCR, one entry per CDR3 protein. Altogether fewer than 900,000 distinct CDR3 sequences are present, approximately 43% being singletons, with the ten largest covering roughly 19%. The CDR3 extends over 15 amino acids. V was pared by 2 bases and J by 13 bases, with 16 bases of the junction left unmatched. CDR1 and CDR2 (germline): MNHEY, SVGEGT.

This sequence originates from a woman aged 60-70 years in good health. Material for sequencing was blood. The rearrangement links TRBV6-2 or TRBV6-3 to TRBJ2-5; 7 bases are shared with TRBD1. Here the CDR3 DNA reads TGTGCCAGCAGTTACAAGGGGGCTAGATGGCGCGAGCGGTACTTC. Amino acids: CASSYKGARWRERYF.